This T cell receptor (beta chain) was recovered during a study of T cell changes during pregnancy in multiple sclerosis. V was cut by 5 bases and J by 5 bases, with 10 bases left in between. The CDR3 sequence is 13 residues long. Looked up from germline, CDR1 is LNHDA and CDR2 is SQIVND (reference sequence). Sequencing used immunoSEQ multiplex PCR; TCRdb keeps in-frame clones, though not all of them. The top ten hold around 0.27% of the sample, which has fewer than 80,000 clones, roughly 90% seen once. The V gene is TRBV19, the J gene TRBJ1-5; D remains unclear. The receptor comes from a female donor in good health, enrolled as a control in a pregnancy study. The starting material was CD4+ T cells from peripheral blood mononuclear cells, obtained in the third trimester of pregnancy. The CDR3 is CASSGAPHQPQHF. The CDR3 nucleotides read TGTGCCAGTAGTGGAGCACCCCATCAGCCCCAGCATTTT.